These 20 T cell receptor beta chains originate from one sample sequenced in a study of naive and memory T cell subsets (dated by TCRdb to about 2017). Results the study describes overall, beyond this receptor: A few larger clonotypes were present in naive repertoires, especially CD8 naive repertoires, and these clonotypes were possibly memory cells re-expressing CD45RA.

Their antigen targets remain unknown. Library preparation used UMI-ligation and nested PCR. The listed sequencing device is Illumina MiSeq. The beta constant-region primer was an equimolar mix of two oligonucleotides covering both TRBC1 and TRBC2. The ligated cDNA went through four rounds of PCR with nested alpha and beta constant-region primers together with the SP2 primer. Using fastp trimming at Q25 and MiXCR clonotype assembly, TCRdb reanalyzed the public sequencing data and kept in-frame beta chains. Rows are unified per CDR3 protein, each entry keeping the most common DNA and genes. Within this sample are 98,000 or so distinct CDR3 sequences, with 11% of them counted one time only. Jointly, the top ten make up around 0.13% of the sample. Input material: naive CD4+ T cells from blood. The sample's cell subset or site, from its label and the paper: naive T cells, CD45RA high CD27+. The origin of the receptors is a human donor in good health.

The chain couples TRBV28 to TRBJ1-4; 7 bases line up with TRBD1. The CDR3 length is 13 residues. After removal of 8 bases from V and 5 bases from J, the junction contained 5 bases not matched to a gene. CDR1 and CDR2 (germline): MDHEN, SYDVKM. CDR3 sequence (DNA): TGTGCCAGCTCCCGGGACAGAAATGAAAAACTGTTTTTT. This codes for CASSRDRNEKLFF.

The chain joins TRBV5-1 to TRBJ1-1; D gene unclear. Trimming took 0 bases from V and 1 from J, leaving 10 bases between them. There are 15 residues in the CDR3. Germline values: CDR1 SGHRS, CDR2 YFSETQ. CDR3 nucleotide sequence: TGCGCCAGCAGCTTGGGGGCCAGCCCGAACACTGAAGCTTTCTTT. Encoded protein: CASSLGASPNTEAFF.

A few counts support this clonotype. One end of the junction is discordant with germline, which a read error may explain. The chain recombines TRBV12-3 or TRBV12-4 with TRBJ2-1, with D possibly matching TRBD2 (5 bases). CDR3 length equals 13 residues. CDR3 residues: CASSLASGYRRVF. The CDR3 DNA is TGTGCCAGCAGTTTAGCTTCGGGATATAGGCGGGTCTTC.

This clonotype was recorded only once. Here the CDR3 DNA reads TGTGCCAGTAGTTTGGGACACGGCGCAAACTTCTATGGCTACACCTTC. This codes for CASSLGHGANFYGYTF. The J gene is TRBJ1-2, the V gene TRBV19; D may be TRBD1 (6 bases). The V gene lost 5 bases and the J gene lost 4 bases, with 20 bases spanning the gap. This CDR3 comprises 16 residues. Germline CDR1 LNHDA, CDR2 SQIVND (reference sequence).

The chain is built from TRBV30 and TRBJ2-1; tentatively, D is TRBD2 (5 bases). Germline-derived CDR1 and CDR2 are GTSNPN and SVGIG (reference sequence). The V and J ends lost 0 bases and 6 bases respectively, with 9 bases between them. The CDR3 sequence is 13 residues long. CDR3 bases: TGTGCCTGGAGTGTACACGGGGTCAATGAGCAGTTCTTC. This translates into CAWSVHGVNEQFF. Filled out from reference TRBV30 and TRBJ2-1, the complete variable domain reads SQTIHQWPATLVQPVGSPLSLECTVEGTSNPNLYWYRQAAGRGLQLLFYSVGIGQISSEVPQNLSASRPQDRQFILSSKKLLLSDSGFYLCAWSVHGVNEQFFGPGTRLTVL.

The rearrangement links TRBV10-3 to TRBJ2-3, with 9 bases lining up with TRBD2. This CDR3 comprises 14 residues. CDR1 is ENHRY and CDR2 is SYGVKD in the germline V gene. With V trimmed by 8 bases and J by 2 bases, 5 bases remained unmatched. CDR3 loop: CAISAGGVTDTQYF. In DNA, the CDR3 is TGTGCCATCTCTGCGGGGGGGGTCACAGATACGCAGTATTTT.

This clonotype was seen only a few times. V gene TRBV5-1 combines with J gene TRBJ2-2, with TRBD1 as a possible D gene (6 bases). Trimming removed 2 bases at V and 3 bases at J, with 14 bases between. In germline, CDR1 is SGHRS, CDR2 YFSETQ. This CDR3 has 16 residues. The CDR3 DNA reads TGCGCCAGCAGCTTTGGTGTGGCAGGGGACACCGGGGAGCTGTTTTTT. This encodes CASSFGVAGDTGELFF. The full variable domain, its missing parts supplied by reference TRBV5-1 and TRBJ2-2, is KAGVTQTPRYLIKTRGQQVTLSCSPISGHRSVSWYQQTPGQGLQFLFEYFSETQRNKGNFPGRFSGRQFSNSRSEMNVSTLELGDSALYLCASSFGVAGDTGELFFGEGSRLTVL.

This clonotype was picked up a small number of times. CDR3 loop: CASRRQGSSPSYQPQHF. The CDR3 nucleotides read TGTGCCAGTAGGAGACAGGGTTCCTCCCCCTCTTATCAGCCCCAGCATTTT. The chain is built from TRBV19 and TRBJ1-5, with 7 bases fitting TRBD1. Germline assignment: CDR1 LNHDA and CDR2 SQIVND (reference sequence). The CDR3 is 17 amino acids. Trimming took 6 bases from V and 5 from J; bases not matched to a gene: 16.

A few counts support this clonotype. This chain connects TRBV5-1 to TRBJ2-4; 7 positions agree with TRBD2. This CDR3 is 15 amino acids long. Per germline, CDR1 SGHRS and CDR2 YFSETQ. V lost 1 base and J lost 4; bases outside the gene matches: 5. The CDR3 DNA reads as TGCGCCAGCAGCTTGATTGTGGGGGGGAAAAACATTCAGTACTTC. Residues: CASSLIVGGKNIQYF.

This clonotype has more than one count but fewer than ten. The chain has TRBV20-1 and TRBJ1-1, with D maybe TRBD1 (6 bases). Trimming took 5 bases from V and 8 from J, leaving 27 bases between them. Germline CDR1 is DFQATT and CDR2 is SNEGSKA (reference sequence). This CDR3 region has 16 residues. The CDR3: CSAPRGPAIAGYEAFF. The CDR3 DNA follows: TGCAGTGCTCCCAGGGGCCCTGCAATAGCGGGGTACGAAGCTTTCTTT.

At least ten counts were recorded for this clonotype. The V and J genes are TRBV6-2 or TRBV6-3 and TRBJ2-6; possibly TRBD1 for D (6 bases). The CDR3 sequence is 15 residues long. Trimming removed 6 bases at V and 2 bases at J, with 11 bases between. Germline V gene sequence: CDR1 MNHEY, CDR2 SVGEGT. The CDR3 bases are TGTGCCAGCAGCAACACAGGGACTGGGGCCAACGTCCTGACTTTC. It encodes CASSNTGTGANVLTF.

The sample holds a few counts of this clonotype. The CDR3 DNA sequence: TGTGCCACCAGTGATTACTCCAGTACTGGGTACAATGAGCAGTTCTTC. This codes for CATSDYSSTGYNEQFF. The V and J genes are TRBV24-1 and TRBJ2-1; D call uncertain. CDR1 is KGHDR, CDR2 SFDVKD, per germline. The CDR3 runs 16 residues. Trimming stripped 2 bases from V and 4 bases from J, with 14 bases between.

V is TRBV28 and J is TRBJ1-1; no firm D call. In germline, CDR1 is MDHEN, CDR2 SYDVKM. The CDR3 consists of 15 residues. With 6 bases removed from V and 2 bases from J, the gap between germline ends came to 16 bases. The CDR3 bases are TGTGCCAGCAGACTTAGCACGGCCAGCAACACTGAAGCTTTCTTT. Translated, it gives CASRLSTASNTEAFF.

This clonotype came up a few times. The chain carries TRBV12-3 or TRBV12-4 and TRBJ1-5; no clear D. This CDR3 region has 14 residues. Trimming shortened V by 8 bases and J by 7 bases, and 18 bases separated the two germline ends. Here the CDR3 DNA reads TGTGCCAGCGGATACCGGTCTGTAGGGCAGCCCCAGCATTTT. This codes for CASGYRSVGQPQHF.

This clonotype has a count of ten or more. The chain has TRBV28 and TRBJ2-2, with unresolved D. There are 12 residues in the CDR3. Trimming removed 7 bases from V and 8 bases from J, with 11 bases in between. Looked up from germline, CDR1 is MDHEN and CDR2 is SYDVKM. CDR3 protein: CASTSRGGELFF. The CDR3 bases are TGTGCCAGCACCTCCCGTGGGGGGGAGCTGTTTTTT. Variable domain in full (rest from reference TRBV28 and TRBJ2-2): DVKVTQSSRYLVKRTGEKVFLECVQDMDHENMFWYRQDPGLGLRLIYFSYDVKMKEKGDIPEGYSVSREKKERFSLILESASTNQTSMYLCASTSRGGELFFGEGSRLTVL.

This clonotype occurred many times. The gene calls are TRBV28 and TRBJ2-6; a weak D match, TRBD1 (6 bases). Trimming shortened V by 5 bases and J by 4 bases, and 12 bases separated the two germline ends. Germline assignment: CDR1 MDHEN and CDR2 SYDVKM. The CDR3 extends over 15 amino acids. The CDR3 region is CASSPTGRGANVLTF. The CDR3 bases are TGTGCCAGCAGTCCTACAGGGCGCGGGGCCAACGTCCTGACTTTC.

This clonotype showed up just a few times. V is TRBV12-3 or TRBV12-4 and J is TRBJ1-1; D remains unclear. This CDR3 comprises 14 residues. V shed 2 bases and J shed 8 bases, with 15 bases lying between them. The CDR3 reads CASSLSRVGLEAFF. The CDR3 coding sequence is TGTGCCAGCAGTTTAAGTAGGGTTGGGTTGGAAGCTTTCTTT.

At least ten counts were recorded for this clonotype. This rearrangement joins TRBV4-2 to TRBJ2-7; the D is unclear. The CDR3 spans 13 residues. CDR1 and CDR2 (germline): LGHNA, YNFKEQ. The V and J ends lost 0 bases and 3 bases respectively, with 6 bases between them. CDR3 sequence (DNA): TGTGCCAGCAGCCAAGACTATCGCTACGAGCAGTACTTC. Translation gives CASSQDYRYEQYF.

This clonotype was found a few times. J is TRBJ1-2 and V is TRBV5-1, with D tentatively TRBD1 (5 bases). The ends were cut back, 0 bases at V and 6 bases at J, with 12 bases in the middle. CDR1 is SGHRS, CDR2 YFSETQ, per germline. This CDR3 spans 14 amino acids. CDR3 amino acids: CASSLGGRANGYTF. CDR3 DNA: TGCGCCAGCAGCTTGGGGGGCAGGGCCAATGGCTACACCTTC.

This clonotype was detected a few times. This chain joins TRBV7-2 and TRBJ2-7; possibly TRBD1 for D (5 bases). Germline V gene lookup returns CDR1 SGHTA and CDR2 FQGNSA. The CDR3 sequence is 16 residues long. The V and J ends lost 4 bases and 2 bases respectively, with 18 bases between them. The CDR3 DNA reads as TGTGCCAGCAGCTCTCACAGGACGGCGATTACCTACGAGCAGTACTTC. It codes for CASSSHRTAITYEQYF.